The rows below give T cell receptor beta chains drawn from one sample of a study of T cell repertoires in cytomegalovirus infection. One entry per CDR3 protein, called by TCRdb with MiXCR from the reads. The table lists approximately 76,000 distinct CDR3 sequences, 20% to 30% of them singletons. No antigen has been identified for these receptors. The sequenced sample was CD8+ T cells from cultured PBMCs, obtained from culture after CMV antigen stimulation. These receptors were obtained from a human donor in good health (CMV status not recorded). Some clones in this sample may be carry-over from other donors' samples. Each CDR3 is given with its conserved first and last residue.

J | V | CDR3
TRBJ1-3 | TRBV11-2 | CASSSNRQGGKRNTIYF
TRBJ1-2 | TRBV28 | CASGDRGLYYGYTF
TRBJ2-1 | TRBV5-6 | CASSLGVGTKQFF
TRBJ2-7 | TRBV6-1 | CASSSGTLYEQYF
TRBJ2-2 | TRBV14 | CASSVQGYGELFF
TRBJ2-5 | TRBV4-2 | CASSQGLAGGQKETQYF
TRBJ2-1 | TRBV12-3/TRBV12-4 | CASTLTGGGSYNEQFF
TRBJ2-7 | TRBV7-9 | CASSLEGLAGGSSYEQYF
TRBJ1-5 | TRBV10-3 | CAISGEGVNQPQHF
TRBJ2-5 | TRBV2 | CASSPILGRETQYF
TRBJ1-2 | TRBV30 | CAWSVPETGDDYTF
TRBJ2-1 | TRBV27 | CASSYSWTGPYNEQFF
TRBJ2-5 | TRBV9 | CASSPPETGMETQYF
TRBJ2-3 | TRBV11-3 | CASSSRDRVTTDTQYF
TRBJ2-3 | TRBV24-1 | CATSGPGLGTSTQYF
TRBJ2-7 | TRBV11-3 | CASSLSTGNYEQYF
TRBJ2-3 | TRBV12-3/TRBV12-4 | CASFRQGGFGTQYF
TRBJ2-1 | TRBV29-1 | CSGKGKLESNEQFF
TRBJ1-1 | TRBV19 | CASSIGSGTEAFF
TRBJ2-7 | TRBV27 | CASSQTITTYEQYF
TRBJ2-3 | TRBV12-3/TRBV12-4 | CASSFEPRSSTDTQYF
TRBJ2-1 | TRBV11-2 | CASSVTTGGLAGGPLSDEQFF
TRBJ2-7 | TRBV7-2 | CASSLGSGSSYEQYF
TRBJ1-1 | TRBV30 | CAWSHSANTEAFF
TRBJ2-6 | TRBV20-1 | CSARDSSGTNVLTF
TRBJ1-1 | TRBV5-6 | CASSFQGLLNTEAFF
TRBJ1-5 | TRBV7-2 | CASSPSEGRNQPQHF
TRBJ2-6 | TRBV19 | CASSMGQGALVTFSGANVLTF
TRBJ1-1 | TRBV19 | CASRRDGATEAFF
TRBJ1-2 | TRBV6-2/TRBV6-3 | CASSGTGLYGYTF
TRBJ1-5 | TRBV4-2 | CASSQDQGIQPQHF
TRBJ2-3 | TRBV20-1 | CSARVGGGSTDTQYF
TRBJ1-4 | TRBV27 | CASSFHPPLGPGPDNEKLFF
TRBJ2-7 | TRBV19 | CASSYKGTSYEQYF
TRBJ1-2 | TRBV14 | CASSAVTDNYGYTF
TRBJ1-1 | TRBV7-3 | CASSPSGENSEAFF
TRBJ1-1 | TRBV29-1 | CSVALIVNTEAFF
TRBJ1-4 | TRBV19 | CASRRDRGLSEKLFF
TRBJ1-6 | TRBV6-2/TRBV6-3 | CASSPHPNRQTVDSPLHF
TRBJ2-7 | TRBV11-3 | CASSPQNGAYEQYF
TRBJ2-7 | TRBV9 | CASSVGQGGNEQYF
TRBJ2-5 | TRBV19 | CASRPGFTGQETQYF
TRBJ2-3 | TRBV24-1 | CATSDLPLGSTDTQYF
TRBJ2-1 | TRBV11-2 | CASSSEREWDNEQFF
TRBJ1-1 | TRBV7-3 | CASSPDRAAPEAFF
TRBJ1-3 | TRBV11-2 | CASSLSGQGSGNTIYF
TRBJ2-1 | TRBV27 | CASSWSGYNEQFF
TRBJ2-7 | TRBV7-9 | CASSLGTSLEQYF
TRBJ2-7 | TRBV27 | CASSIYETGRQYF
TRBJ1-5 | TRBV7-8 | CASSLIQSVRTGLYSNQPQHF
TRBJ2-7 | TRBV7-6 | CASSSTGTAQEQYF
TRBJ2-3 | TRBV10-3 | CAISDGPSGGFTDTQYF
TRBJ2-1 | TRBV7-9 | CASSLGGQTGTGPYNEQFF
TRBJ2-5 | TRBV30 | CAWRVPGLAGDQETQYF
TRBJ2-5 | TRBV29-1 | CSVDELGTQYF